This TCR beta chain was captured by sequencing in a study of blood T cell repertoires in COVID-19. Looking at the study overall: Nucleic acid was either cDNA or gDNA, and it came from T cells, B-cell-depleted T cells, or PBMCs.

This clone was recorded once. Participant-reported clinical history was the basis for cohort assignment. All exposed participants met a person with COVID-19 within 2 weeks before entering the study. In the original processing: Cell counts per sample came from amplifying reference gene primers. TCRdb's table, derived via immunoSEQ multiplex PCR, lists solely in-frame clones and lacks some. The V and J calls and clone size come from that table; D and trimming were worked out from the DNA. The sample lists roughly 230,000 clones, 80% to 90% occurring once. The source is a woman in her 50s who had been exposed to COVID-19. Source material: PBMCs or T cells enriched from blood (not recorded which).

The CDR3 protein is CASHGGNSPLHF. The CDR3 coding sequence is TGTGCCAGCCATGGGGGGAATTCACCCCTCCACTTT. The V and J genes are TRBV5-6 and TRBJ1-6; perhaps TRBD1 as D (5 bases). The V gene lost 7 bases and the J gene lost 7 bases, with 9 bases spanning the gap. The CDR3 length is 12 residues. Germline V gene lookup returns CDR1 SGHDT and CDR2 YYEEEE.